This TCR beta chain emerged from a study of beta chain features in type 1 diabetes. Study in general: Analysis included over 90 million sorted cells drawn from all samples.

The entirety of the isolated RNA underwent reverse transcription, so expressed TCRB transcripts were sequenced. Naive, central memory and regulatory T cell samples came to a mean of approximately 3.57 million reads. Libraries were prepared by immunoSEQ multiplex PCR; TCRdb keeps only in-frame clonotypes and omits some of them. The sample includes 600,000 to 750,000 clones, around 12% of them seen just once. The CDR3 consists of 14 residues. J gave up 3 bases and V 3 bases, and 1 base lay outside the gene matches. Germline V lookup: CDR1 SGHTA, CDR2 FQGNSA. Details on this clone: Antigen unknown.

Findings and limits, study-wide: Shortening that was moderate but significant affected the TCRB CDR3s of Type 1 diabetes patients in all four CD4+ subsets.

CD45RO/CCR7/CD25/CD127/CD95/CD27 separated CD4+ naive, central memory, regulatory and stem cell-like memory cells by sorting. This receptor was taken from a man aged 25 to 40 with type 1 diabetes. The rearrangement links TRBV7-2 to TRBJ2-5; TRBD2 matches 10 bases. Sequenced: naive CD4+ T cells from blood. This CDR3 is CASSFTSGKETQYF. CDR3 sequence (DNA): TGTGCCAGCAGCTTCACTAGCGGGAAAGAGACCCAGTACTTC. The entire variable domain, with the rest obtained from reference TRBV7-2 and TRBJ2-5, is as follows: GAGVSQSPSNKVTEKGKDVELRCDPISGHTALYWYRQSLGQGLEFLIYFQGNSAPDKSGLPSDRFSAERTGGSVSTLTIQRTQQEDSAVYLCASSFTSGKETQYFGPGTRLLVL.